The 27 T cell receptor beta chains given below trace back to one sample, sequenced in a study of cytomegalovirus exposure and HLA in healthy donors. 60 Vbeta and 13 Jbeta primers were used in PCR. This table comes from immunoSEQ multiplex PCR, and its TCRdb copy is limited to in-frame clones, with some not included. The sample lists 90,000 to 150,000 clones; around 84% were seen once. Sequencing was carried out using PBMCs. These receptors were obtained from a woman aged 30 to 39 in good health and CMV-seropositive.

The rearrangement uses TRBV6-6 and TRBJ2-3, with 11 bases fitting TRBD2. Germline lookup yields CDR1 MNHNY and CDR2 SVGAGI (reference sequence). The CDR3 is 15 amino acids. V lost 4 bases to trimming and J lost 5 bases; unmatched junction nucleotides: 5. CDR3 residues: CASSFSGGARDTQYF. The CDR3 DNA sequence: TGTGCCAGCAGTTTTAGCGGGGGGGCCAGAGATACGCAGTATTTT.

The count of this clone is one. The V call is TRBV5-1, the J call TRBJ2-2, with D perhaps TRBD2 (6 bases). V was cut by 4 bases and J by 6 bases, with 19 bases left in between. CDR1 and CDR2 from the germline V gene are SGHRS and YFSETQ. This CDR3 comprises 16 residues. The CDR3 sequence is CASSRRAPGRPGELFF. The CDR3 coding sequence is TGCGCCAGCAGCCGGCGGGCGCCAGGGAGGCCCGGGGAGCTGTTTTTT.

The chain uses TRBV13 and TRBJ1-4; TRBD1 matches 8 bases. Germline loops: CDR1 PRHDT, CDR2 FYEKMQ (reference sequence). V shed 5 bases and J 8 bases; nucleotides not matched to a gene: 7. The CDR3 contains 14 residues. The CDR3 region has the DNA TGTGCCAGCAGCACACAGGGGGGGCCGGAAAAACTGTTTTTT. Translated: CASSTQGGPEKLFF.

The chain recombines TRBV6-5 with TRBJ2-7; weak D call: TRBD2 (7 bases). Germline V gene data show CDR1 as MNHEY and CDR2 as SVGAGI. V lost 0 bases and J 2 bases, leaving 14 bases between the germline ends. The CDR3 is 16 residues long. The CDR3 DNA sequence: TGTGCCAGCAGTTACTCAGGGGGGGGACGCACCTACGAGCAGTACTTC. It yields the protein CASSYSGGGRTYEQYF.

V gene TRBV15 combines with J gene TRBJ1-1; D call uncertain. Germline CDR1 and CDR2: LNHNV and YYDKDF (reference sequence). Trimming removed 1 base at V and 4 bases at J, with 13 bases between. The CDR3 has 15 residues. The CDR3 DNA reads TGTGCCACCAGCAGAGGAGGTACCGGGAGCACTGAAGCTTTCTTT. Its protein product is CATSRGGTGSTEAFF.

The chain employs TRBV7-9 and TRBJ2-7, with D uncertain. Germline CDR1 reads SEHNR; CDR2 reads FQNEAQ (reference sequence). The CDR3 sequence is 13 residues long. V was clipped by 3 bases and J by 5 bases, with 11 bases between them. CDR3 sequence reads: CASSFGLSHEQYF. CDR3 nucleotide sequence: TGTGCCAGCAGCTTCGGTCTGTCCCACGAGCAGTACTTC. Filled out from reference TRBV7-9 and TRBJ2-7, the complete variable domain reads DTGVSQNPRHKITKRGQNVTFRCDPISEHNRLYWYRQTLGQGPEFLTYFQNEAQLEKSRLLSDRFSAERPKGSFSTLEIQRTEQGDSAMYLCASSFGLSHEQYFGPGTRLTVT.

The rearrangement uses TRBV4-3 and TRBJ2-5, with TRBD1 as a possible D gene (5 bases). Trimming cost V 1 base and J 4 bases, with 13 bases left between them. The CDR3 runs 15 residues. From germline, CDR1 is LGHNA and CDR2 YSLEER. The CDR3 protein is CASSQGANRGETQYF. As DNA, the CDR3 is TGCGCCAGCAGCCAAGGGGCTAATAGGGGAGAGACCCAGTACTTC.

The gene calls are TRBV28 and TRBJ1-2; no firm D call. Trimming cost V 7 bases and J 5 bases, with 11 bases left between them. This CDR3 has 12 residues. Germline CDR1 and CDR2: MDHEN and SYDVKM. The CDR3 loop is CASNQAPYGYTF. Written as DNA, the CDR3 is TGTGCCAGCAATCAGGCCCCTTATGGCTACACCTTC.

The chain carries TRBV15 and TRBJ2-3; D may be TRBD2 (6 bases). This CDR3 is 17 amino acids long. Trimming cost V 3 bases and J 2 bases, with 18 bases left between them. The germline V gene encodes CDR1 LNHNV and CDR2 YYDKDF (reference sequence). DNA of the CDR3: TGTGCCACCAGCAGGGATCGGAGGGTGGGATTCACAGATACGCAGTATTTT. It specifies CATSRDRRVGFTDTQYF. Based on the CDR3 plus reference TRBV15 and TRBJ2-3, the full variable domain is DAMVIQNPRYQVTQFGKPVTLSCSQTLNHNVMYWYQQKSSQAPKLLFHYYDKDFNNEADTPDNFQSRRPNTSFCFLDIRSPGLGDTAMYLCATSRDRRVGFTDTQYFGPGTRLTVL.

The chain carries TRBV28 and TRBJ1-2, with TRBD1 as a possible D gene (5 bases). Per the germline V gene, CDR1 is MDHEN and CDR2 is SYDVKM. Trimming took off 5 bases at V and 3 bases at J, with 13 bases between the two ends. This CDR3 spans 14 amino acids. For the CDR3, the DNA is TGTGCCAGCAGTCCCCCGGGGGTTGACTATGGCTACACCTTC. It yields the protein CASSPPGVDYGYTF.

The chain employs TRBV4-2 and TRBJ2-6; 10 bases line up with TRBD2. This CDR3 has 21 residues. Germline loops: CDR1 LGHNA, CDR2 YNFKEQ. J gave up 0 bases and V 0 bases, and 11 bases lay outside the gene matches. The CDR3 bases are TGTGCCAGCAGCCAAGAGGGCAGGCTAGCGGGGGTTTTCTCTGGGGCCAACGTCCTGACTTTC. It is translated as CASSQEGRLAGVFSGANVLTF.

The chain employs TRBV7-9 and TRBJ1-2; no clear D. Germline values: CDR1 SEHNR, CDR2 FQNEAQ (reference sequence). The CDR3 is 14 amino acids. The V end was cut by 1 base, the J end by 2 bases, with 8 bases between. The CDR3 protein is CASSLGQTNYGYTF. The DNA for the CDR3 is TGTGCCAGCAGCTTAGGACAAACCAACTATGGCTACACCTTC.

Notes on this clone: A read error may produce the germline difference seen at one junction end. The V gene is TRBV7-9, the J gene TRBJ1-2; TRBD1 matches 9 bases. The CDR3 loop spans 15 amino acids. Germline values: CDR1 SEHNR, CDR2 FQNEAQ (reference sequence). CDR3 bases: TGTTCCAGCAGCTCGGGACAGGGTGGGGTGAAAGGCTACACCTTC. Its translation: CSSSSGQGGVKGYTF.

The J gene is TRBJ2-7, the V gene TRBV28, with unresolved D. Germline V gives CDR1 MDHEN, CDR2 SYDVKM. Trimming took off 6 bases at V and 4 bases at J, with 16 bases between the two ends. The CDR3 loop spans 14 amino acids. Here the CDR3 reads CASSPFPRSYEQYF. DNA of the CDR3: TGTGCCAGCAGCCCCTTTCCTAGGTCTTACGAGCAGTACTTC.

The rearrangement uses TRBV28 and TRBJ1-3, with D hard to call. Trimming took 1 base from V and 8 from J, leaving 9 bases between them. CDR3 length: 13 amino acids. The V gene's germline CDR1 is MDHEN and CDR2 SYDVKM. The CDR3 region is CASSLFGGYTIYF. In DNA form, the CDR3 reads TGTGCCAGCAGTTTATTTGGAGGATACACCATATATTTT.

The chain recombines TRBV7-2 with TRBJ2-5, with D possibly matching TRBD2 (5 bases). CDR3 length: 14 amino acids. The germline V gene encodes CDR1 SGHTA and CDR2 FQGNSA. Trimming cost V 0 bases and J 5 bases, with 10 bases left between them. The CDR3 is CASSLAPGFETQYF. The DNA for the CDR3 is TGTGCCAGCAGCTTAGCCCCGGGGTTTGAGACCCAGTACTTC.

The chain combines TRBV28 with TRBJ2-1, with D maybe TRBD1 (5 bases). The CDR3 is made up of 17 amino acids. Germline CDR1 reads MDHEN; CDR2 reads SYDVKM. V shed 5 bases and J shed 7 bases, with 24 bases lying between them. The DNA for the CDR3 is TGTGCCAGCAGTCCCCGACAGATACTGATCCGTGGGAATGAGCAGTTCTTC. This sequence encodes CASSPRQILIRGNEQFF.

Only a few counts were recorded for this clone. The V gene is TRBV28, the J gene TRBJ2-5; the D gene is possibly TRBD2 (6 bases). V was clipped by 2 bases and J by 5 bases, with 18 bases between them. This CDR3 contains 16 residues. CDR1 and CDR2 from the germline V gene are MDHEN and SYDVKM. The CDR3 protein is CASSLTGGVARETQYF. The CDR3 bases are TGTGCCAGCAGTTTAACCGGCGGGGTGGCTCGGGAGACCCAGTACTTC.

This chain links TRBV5-1 with TRBJ1-6; TRBD1 agrees at 8 bases. The CDR3 length is 16 residues. The V gene end was trimmed by 7 bases and the J gene end by 8 bases; junction bases not matched to a gene: 14. Germline CDR1 is SGHRS and CDR2 is YFSETQ. DNA of the CDR3: TGCGCCAGCTCTCAGGGGGCGACAGGGGATCATTCACCCCTCCACTTT. It translates to CASSQGATGDHSPLHF.

The chain joins TRBV5-6 to TRBJ1-1; weak D call: TRBD1 (6 bases). Germline CDR1 and CDR2: SGHDT and YYEEEE. The CDR3 extends over 13 amino acids. V was clipped by 6 bases and J by 7 bases, with 16 bases between them. As DNA, the CDR3 is TGTGCCAGCACCGCGGGGGGGCTCGGTGAAGCTTTCTTT. Its translation: CASTAGGLGEAFF.

This clone was found once. The V call is TRBV18, the J call TRBJ1-6; 7 nucleotides align to TRBD1. The CDR3 loop spans 18 amino acids. CDR1 and CDR2 (germline): KGHSH, LQKENI. J lost 0 bases, V lost 3 bases, and 8 bases had no gene match. The CDR3 loop reads CASSPKGQASSYNSPLHF. For the CDR3, the DNA is TGTGCCAGCTCACCCAAAGGACAGGCTTCCTCCTATAATTCACCCCTCCACTTT.

The rearrangement links TRBV6-5 to TRBJ1-1, with D tentatively TRBD1 (6 bases). The V end lost 0 bases, the J end lost 6 bases, and 17 bases lay between the germline ends. Germline CDR1 MNHEY, CDR2 SVGAGI. The CDR3 totals 16 residues. Here the CDR3 reads CASSYSKGHLSAEAFF. DNA for the CDR3: TGTGCCAGCAGTTACTCGAAGGGACACCTTAGCGCTGAAGCTTTCTTT.

The chain has TRBV6-6 and TRBJ2-5; 12 nucleotides line up with TRBD2. CDR3 length: 16 residues. Germline CDR1 MNHNY, CDR2 SVGAGI (reference sequence). Losses at the gene ends were 2 bases for V and 9 bases for J; bases not matched to a gene: 10. This CDR3 is CASSYPTSGGPGAQYF. DNA for the CDR3: TGTGCCAGCAGTTACCCGACTAGCGGGGGACCAGGGGCCCAGTACTTC.

This rearrangement joins TRBV6-1 to TRBJ2-3; D possibly corresponds to TRBD1 (5 bases). Trimming removed 3 bases at V and 6 bases at J, with 13 bases between. Germline CDR1 MNHNS, CDR2 SASEGT. This CDR3 has 14 amino acids. CDR3 residues: CASSDVRVADTQYF. DNA of the CDR3: TGTGCCAGCAGTGATGTCAGGGTGGCGGATACGCAGTATTTT.

The V gene is TRBV5-1, the J gene TRBJ2-7; TRBD2 is a possible D gene (5 bases). Germline loops: CDR1 SGHRS, CDR2 YFSETQ. Deletions cut 4 bases from V and 6 bases from J, with 17 bases between. The CDR3 is made up of 14 amino acids. DNA of the CDR3: TGCGCCAGCAGCATTGGTAGTGGCGGGTCCGAGCAGTACTTC. Protein: CASSIGSGGSEQYF.

This chain uses TRBV9 with TRBJ2-1, with 9 bases lining up with TRBD2. The CDR3 extends over 19 amino acids. Trimming cost V 0 bases and J 1 base; bases outside gene matches: 11. The germline gives CDR1 SGDLS, CDR2 YYNGEE. The CDR3 nucleotides are TGTGCCAGCAGCGTAGAAAAGCGGGGGGCGTTGGAATCCTACAATGAGCAGTTCTTC. Translation gives CASSVEKRGALESYNEQFF.

The chain is built from TRBV15 and TRBJ1-1; D is unclear. The CDR3 sequence is 15 residues long. Germline CDR1 LNHNV, CDR2 YYDKDF (reference sequence). V shed 1 base and J shed 5 bases, with 14 bases lying between them. This CDR3 reads CATSRGARFGTEAFF. The DNA for the CDR3 is TGTGCCACCAGCAGAGGGGCACGTTTTGGGACTGAAGCTTTCTTT. Full variable domain (missing parts from reference TRBV15 and TRBJ1-1): DAMVIQNPRYQVTQFGKPVTLSCSQTLNHNVMYWYQQKSSQAPKLLFHYYDKDFNNEADTPDNFQSRRPNTSFCFLDIRSPGLGDTAMYLCATSRGARFGTEAFFGQGTRLTVV.